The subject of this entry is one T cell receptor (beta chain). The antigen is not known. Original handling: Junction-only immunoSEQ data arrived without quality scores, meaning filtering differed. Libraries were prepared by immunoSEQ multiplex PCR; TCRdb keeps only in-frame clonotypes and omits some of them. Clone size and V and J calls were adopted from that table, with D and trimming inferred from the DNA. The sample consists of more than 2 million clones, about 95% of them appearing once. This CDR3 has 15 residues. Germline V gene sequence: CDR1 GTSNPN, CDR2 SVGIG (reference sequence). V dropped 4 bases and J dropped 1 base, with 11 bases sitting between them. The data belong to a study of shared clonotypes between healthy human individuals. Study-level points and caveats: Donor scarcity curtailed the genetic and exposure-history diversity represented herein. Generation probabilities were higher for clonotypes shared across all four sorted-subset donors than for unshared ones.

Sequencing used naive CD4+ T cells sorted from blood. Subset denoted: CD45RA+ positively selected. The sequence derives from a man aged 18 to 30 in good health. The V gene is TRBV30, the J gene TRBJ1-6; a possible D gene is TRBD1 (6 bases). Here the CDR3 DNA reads TGTGCCTGGAATACAGGGAGGTCCTATAATTCACCCCTCCACTTT. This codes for CAWNTGRSYNSPLHF. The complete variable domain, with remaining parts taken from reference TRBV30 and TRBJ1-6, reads SQTIHQWPATLVQPVGSPLSLECTVEGTSNPNLYWYRQAAGRGLQLLFYSVGIGQISSEVPQNLSASRPQDRQFILSSKKLLLSDSGFYLCAWNTGRSYNSPLHFGNGTRLTVT.